A single sample gave rise to the 14 T cell receptor beta chains below, sequenced in a study of blood T cell repertoires in COVID-19. Profiled with immunoSEQ multiplex PCR; TCRdb holds only in-frame clones, not every one. The sample consists of roughly 92,000 clones, approximately 86% of them appearing once. The sample consisted of peripheral blood. The receptors shown here come from a man in his fifties with acute or convalescent COVID-19.

This chain uses TRBV6-5 with TRBJ1-1; 8 positions agree with TRBD1. V shed 1 base and J 5 bases; nucleotides not matched to a gene: 9. Per the germline V gene, CDR1 is MNHEY and CDR2 is SVGAGI. The CDR3 length is 16 residues. CDR3 nucleotide sequence: TGTGCCAGCAGTTACTTGGCAGGGGGCGCGGGGACTGAAGCTTTCTTT. Translation gives CASSYLAGGAGTEAFF.

This clone was counted once. This chain uses TRBV19 with TRBJ1-4, with D possibly being TRBD1 (5 bases). The CDR3 covers 16 residues. The V gene lost 2 bases and the J gene lost 1 base, with 11 bases spanning the gap. The germline CDR1 and CDR2 sequences are LNHDA and SQIVND (reference sequence). Written as DNA, the CDR3 is TGTGCCAGTAGTATAACCCCCACAGGAACTAATGAAAAACTGTTTTTT. Translated, it gives CASSITPTGTNEKLFF.

The CDR3 nucleotides read TGTGCCAGCAGCCCTGGACTAGCGGCCTACTACGAGCAGTACTTC. Translating gives CASSPGLAAYYEQYF. The chain links TRBV7-2 to TRBJ2-7; 10 positions agree with TRBD2. The trim removed 5 bases at V and 3 bases at J, leaving 7 bases unmatched. The CDR3 contains 15 residues. The germline CDR1 and CDR2 sequences are SGHTA and FQGNSA.

J is TRBJ1-3 and V is TRBV29-1; TRBD1 aligns across 7 bases. Trimming cost V 6 bases and J 6 bases; bases outside gene matches: 8. Germline lookup yields CDR1 SQVTM and CDR2 ANQGSEA. The CDR3 has 13 amino acids. CDR3 sequence reads: CSVRRGPQNTIYF. CDR3 DNA: TGCAGCGTGCGGAGGGGGCCCCAAAACACCATATATTTT.

The chain employs TRBV5-8 and TRBJ2-2, with 10 positions matching TRBD2. Looked up from germline, CDR1 is SGHTS and CDR2 is YDEGEE. V dropped 2 bases and J dropped 3; count of bases not matched to a gene: 4. The CDR3 covers 16 residues. Written as DNA, the CDR3 is TGTGCCAGCAGCTTTGGCCTAGCGGGAGACACCGGGGAGCTGTTTTTT. It is translated as CASSFGLAGDTGELFF. Full variable domain (remainder filled in from reference TRBV5-8 and TRBJ2-2): EAGVTQSPTHLIKTRGQQATLRCSPISGHTSVYWYQQALGLGLQFLLWYDEGEERNRGNFPPRFSGRQFPNYSSELNVNALELEDSALYLCASSFGLAGDTGELFFGEGSRLTVL.

This chain joins TRBV9 and TRBJ2-3; D unclear. This CDR3 spans 15 amino acids. V gave up 3 bases and J gave up 0 bases, with 11 bases separating them. Germline V lookup: CDR1 SGDLS, CDR2 YYNGEE. CDR3 coding DNA: TGTGCCAGCAGCGCAGTAACCTCTAGCACAGATACGCAGTATTTT. Encoded protein: CASSAVTSSTDTQYF.

The chain carries TRBV27 and TRBJ2-1, with D perhaps matching TRBD1 (6 bases). Germline V gene lookup returns CDR1 MNHEY and CDR2 SMNVEV (reference sequence). V was trimmed by 2 bases and J by 0 bases, leaving 8 bases between them. The CDR3 covers 15 residues. This chain's CDR3 is CASSLSRGSYNEQFF. Here the CDR3 DNA reads TGTGCCAGCAGTTTAAGCAGGGGCTCCTACAATGAGCAGTTCTTC.

The rearrangement links TRBV7-9 to TRBJ2-3, with 7 bases matching TRBD2. This CDR3 contains 16 residues. The junction had 6 bases not matched to a gene; V was cut back by 0 bases and J by 3 bases. Germline-derived CDR1 and CDR2 are SEHNR and FQNEAQ (reference sequence). The CDR3 DNA follows: TGTGCCAGCAGCTTAGCGCTGGCGGGAGAGACAGATACGCAGTATTTT. Protein: CASSLALAGETDTQYF.

The CDR3 sequence is CASSQGLTGNQPQHF. The CDR3 nucleotides read TGTGCCAGCAGCCAAGGCCTGACAGGGAACCAGCCCCAGCATTTT. This rearrangement joins TRBV4-2 to TRBJ1-5; 7 bases map to TRBD1. The trim removed 1 base at V and 7 bases at J, leaving 7 bases unmatched. CDR3 length equals 15 residues. CDR1 LGHNA and CDR2 YNFKEQ come from the germline V gene.

This clone was seen just once. CDR3 coding DNA: TGCGCCAGCGCACCGGGACTAGAGTACAATGAGCAGTTCTTC. As protein: CASAPGLEYNEQFF. This chain connects TRBV5-1 to TRBJ2-1; 8 nucleotides match TRBD2. The length of the CDR3 is 14 residues. CDR1 is SGHRS and CDR2 is YFSETQ in the germline V gene. With V trimmed by 7 bases and J by 4 bases, 7 bases remained unmatched. The full variable domain, rest sourced from reference TRBV5-1 and TRBJ2-1, is KAGVTQTPRYLIKTRGQQVTLSCSPISGHRSVSWYQQTPGQGLQFLFEYFSETQRNKGNFPGRFSGRQFSNSRSEMNVSTLELGDSALYLCASAPGLEYNEQFFGPGTRLTVL.

The chain links TRBV7-9 to TRBJ2-3; D call uncertain. CDR1 and CDR2 (germline): SEHNR, FQNEAQ (reference sequence). The V end lost 1 base, the J end lost 2 bases, and 19 bases lay between the germline ends. This CDR3 is 18 amino acids long. The CDR3 here is CASSLEIRPLGLTDTQYF. CDR3 sequence (DNA): TGTGCCAGCAGCTTAGAGATTCGGCCGCTGGGCCTCACAGATACGCAGTATTTT.

The rearrangement uses TRBV19 and TRBJ1-4, with 8 bases that match TRBD1. This CDR3 is 17 amino acids long. V gave up 5 bases and J gave up 0 bases; unmatched junction bases: 8. In germline, CDR1 is LNHDA, CDR2 SQIVND (reference sequence). The CDR3 loop is CASSPTGDVSTNEKLFF. The DNA for the CDR3 is TGTGCCAGTAGTCCGACAGGGGACGTGTCAACTAATGAAAAACTGTTTTTT.

The chain is built from TRBV3-1 (or the pseudogene TRBV3-2) and TRBJ1-6; 12 nucleotides line up with TRBD1. This CDR3 has 16 residues. V gave up 3 bases and J gave up 6 bases; unmatched junction bases: 3. CDR1 LGHDT and CDR2 YNNKEL come from the germline V gene (reference sequence). CDR3 in amino acids: CASSQGTGGFNSPLHF. DNA for the CDR3: TGTGCCAGCAGCCAGGGGACAGGGGGCTTTAATTCACCCCTCCACTTT.

This chain connects TRBV30 to TRBJ2-7; TRBD1 agrees at 7 bases. The J segment lost 7 bases and the V segment lost 3 bases, leaving 12 bases of the junction unmatched. This CDR3 region has 14 residues. Germline V gene lookup returns CDR1 GTSNPN and CDR2 SVGIG (reference sequence). CDR3 sequence reads: CAWSPNRGLKEQYF. The CDR3 DNA reads TGTGCCTGGAGCCCGAACAGGGGTCTAAAAGAGCAGTACTTC. Full variable domain (missing parts from reference TRBV30 and TRBJ2-7): SQTIHQWPATLVQPVGSPLSLECTVEGTSNPNLYWYRQAAGRGLQLLFYSVGIGQISSEVPQNLSASRPQDRQFILSSKKLLLSDSGFYLCAWSPNRGLKEQYFGPGTRLTVT.